The sequence of this TCR beta chain was determined in a study of cytomegalovirus exposure and HLA in healthy donors. The study ran its PCR with 60 Vbeta and 13 Jbeta primers. Profiled with immunoSEQ multiplex PCR; TCRdb holds only in-frame clones, not every one. The sample has around 140,000 clones, and its top ten clones hold 1.5% to 2%. Trimming took 1 base from V and 0 from J, leaving 12 bases between them. The CDR3 has 16 residues. Looked up from germline, CDR1 is SGDLS and CDR2 is YYNGEE. J is TRBJ2-3 and V is TRBV9; maybe TRBD1 (5 bases). This sequence was found in a man younger than 35 in good health and CMV-seronegative. Sequencing used PBMCs. CDR3 region: CASSVLGGQSTDTQYF. CDR3 coding DNA: TGTGCCAGCAGCGTATTGGGCGGACAAAGCACAGATACGCAGTATTTT.